The rows below give T cell receptor beta chains drawn from one sample of a study of blood T cell repertoires in COVID-19. Sequencing used immunoSEQ multiplex PCR; TCRdb keeps in-frame clones, though not all of them. The repertoire includes about 97,000 clones, approximately 87% of them detected once, and just over 15% sits in the top ten. Material: peripheral blood. These receptors were obtained from a human donor in a cohort sampled during active COVID-19. Each CDR3 is given with its conserved first and last residue. A D gene is named only where the DNA matches it firmly. A row's size may be missing; if present it is once, few, many or a size class.

cdr3_nt: TGTGCCAGTAGTGGGACAGGGCGGTTTGGGTCGTACGAGCAGTACTTC; cdr3_aa: CASSGTGRFGSYEQYF; cdr3_length: 16; d_call: TRBD1; v_call: TRBV19; j_call: TRBJ2-7; clone_size: NA
cdr3_nt: TGCGCCAGCACCCGGCAGGGGGGAGAGACCCAGTACTTC; cdr3_aa: CASTRQGGETQYF; cdr3_length: 13; d_call: NA; v_call: TRBV5-1; j_call: TRBJ2-5; clone_size: NA
cdr3_nt: TGTGCCAGCAGCCCGCCCTGGGGAGGGGAGCAGTACTTC; cdr3_aa: CASSPPWGGEQYF; cdr3_length: 13; d_call: TRBD2; v_call: TRBV4-2; j_call: TRBJ2-7; clone_size: NA
cdr3_nt: TGTGCCAGCAGCTTTCTAGCGGGAGTGTTTGGGGGCACAGATACGCAGTATTTT; cdr3_aa: CASSFLAGVFGGTDTQYF; cdr3_length: 18; d_call: TRBD2; v_call: TRBV7-9; j_call: TRBJ2-3; clone_size: once
cdr3_nt: TGTGCCAGTAGTATAGGGACAGGGTCCTACGAGCAGTACTTC; cdr3_aa: CASSIGTGSYEQYF; cdr3_length: 14; d_call: TRBD1; v_call: TRBV19; j_call: TRBJ2-7; clone_size: NA
cdr3_nt: TGTGCCAGCAGCTTGGGCCCCAGGGGCCCTGGGGAAGAGCAGTACTTC; cdr3_aa: CASSLGPRGPGEEQYF; cdr3_length: 16; d_call: NA; v_call: TRBV5-5; j_call: TRBJ2-7; clone_size: NA
cdr3_nt: TGTGCCACCTCTGGGCAGGGTCGAAATTCACCCCTCCACTTT; cdr3_aa: CATSGQGRNSPLHF; cdr3_length: 14; d_call: NA; v_call: TRBV15; j_call: TRBJ1-6; clone_size: NA
cdr3_nt: TGTGCCAGCAGCAACGGACAGGGATACTCTGGGGCCAACGTCCTGACTTTC; cdr3_aa: CASSNGQGYSGANVLTF; cdr3_length: 17; d_call: TRBD1; v_call: TRBV3-1/TRBV3-2; j_call: TRBJ2-6; clone_size: once
cdr3_nt: TGTGCCAGCAGCGTAGCCCCAACAGGGTCGGGTGAGCAGTTCTTC; cdr3_aa: CASSVAPTGSGEQFF; cdr3_length: 15; d_call: NA; v_call: TRBV9; j_call: TRBJ2-1; clone_size: NA
cdr3_nt: TGTGCCACCAGCAGCCCTGACAGGGGGCTTTCCAATGAGCAGTTCTTC; cdr3_aa: CATSSPDRGLSNEQFF; cdr3_length: 16; d_call: TRBD1; v_call: TRBV15; j_call: TRBJ2-1; clone_size: NA
cdr3_nt: TGTGCCAGCTCACCATCGGGTGAAAAACTGTTTTTT; cdr3_aa: CASSPSGEKLFF; cdr3_length: 12; d_call: NA; v_call: TRBV18; j_call: TRBJ1-4; clone_size: NA
cdr3_nt: TGTGCCACCAGTGGGCAGGGCACAGATACGCAGTATTTT; cdr3_aa: CATSGQGTDTQYF; cdr3_length: 13; d_call: NA; v_call: TRBV24-1; j_call: TRBJ2-3; clone_size: NA
cdr3_nt: TGTGCCAGCAGTTATCTTGCGCCGTTCAGGTCCACTGAAGCTTTCTTT; cdr3_aa: CASSYLAPFRSTEAFF; cdr3_length: 16; d_call: NA; v_call: TRBV6-5; j_call: TRBJ1-1; clone_size: NA
cdr3_nt: TGTGCCAGAAGCCAACAGGGGTTTGAGCAGTTCTTC; cdr3_aa: CARSQQGFEQFF; cdr3_length: 12; d_call: NA; v_call: TRBV7-5; j_call: TRBJ2-1; clone_size: NA
cdr3_nt: TGTGCCAGCAGTTACTCGTCACAGGGAAACTATGGCTACACCTTC; cdr3_aa: CASSYSSQGNYGYTF; cdr3_length: 15; d_call: NA; v_call: TRBV6-6; j_call: TRBJ1-2; clone_size: once
cdr3_nt: TGTGCCAGCACCCTCCAGCAGGGAATCACCGGCTACACCTTC; cdr3_aa: CASTLQQGITGYTF; cdr3_length: 14; d_call: NA; v_call: TRBV6-5; j_call: TRBJ1-2; clone_size: NA
cdr3_nt: TGCAGTGCTAGTCCCCTAAGGGGGACTAGAAACACAGATACGCAGTATTTT; cdr3_aa: CSASPLRGTRNTDTQYF; cdr3_length: 17; d_call: TRBD2; v_call: TRBV20-1; j_call: TRBJ2-3; clone_size: NA
cdr3_nt: TGTGCCATCGGGGAGGGGTTGAACACTGAAGCTTTCTTT; cdr3_aa: CAIGEGLNTEAFF; cdr3_length: 13; d_call: NA; v_call: TRBV10-3; j_call: TRBJ1-1; clone_size: NA
cdr3_nt: TGTGCCACCAGCAGAGATTATTCGGATAGCGGGTTCTACAATGAGCAGTTCTTC; cdr3_aa: CATSRDYSDSGFYNEQFF; cdr3_length: 18; d_call: TRBD2; v_call: TRBV15; j_call: TRBJ2-1; clone_size: NA
cdr3_nt: TGTGCCAGCAGTTCCACAACCCTAGCGGGAGGGCCCACAGATACGCAGTATTTT; cdr3_aa: CASSSTTLAGGPTDTQYF; cdr3_length: 18; d_call: TRBD2; v_call: TRBV28; j_call: TRBJ2-3; clone_size: NA
cdr3_nt: TGTGCCAGCAGGGTCGGACAGGGCGAGCAGTTCTTC; cdr3_aa: CASRVGQGEQFF; cdr3_length: 12; d_call: TRBD1; v_call: TRBV7-9; j_call: TRBJ2-1; clone_size: NA
cdr3_nt: TGTGCCAGCAGCCAAACAGGGGGCAGTCAGCCCCAGCATTTT; cdr3_aa: CASSQTGGSQPQHF; cdr3_length: 14; d_call: TRBD1; v_call: TRBV3-1/TRBV3-2; j_call: TRBJ1-5; clone_size: NA
cdr3_nt: TGTGCCAGCAGTTACCCCACCCCGGGGACCGGGGAGCTGTTTTTT; cdr3_aa: CASSYPTPGTGELFF; cdr3_length: 15; d_call: NA; v_call: TRBV6-2/TRBV6-3; j_call: TRBJ2-2; clone_size: NA
cdr3_nt: TGTGCCAGCAGCCCGCCCAGGGGTTACGAGCAGTACTTC; cdr3_aa: CASSPPRGYEQYF; cdr3_length: 13; d_call: NA; v_call: TRBV5-6; j_call: TRBJ2-7; clone_size: NA
cdr3_nt: TGCAGCGTTTTCCCAGGGGAAAAGTATGGCTACACCTTC; cdr3_aa: CSVFPGEKYGYTF; cdr3_length: 13; d_call: NA; v_call: TRBV29-1; j_call: TRBJ1-2; clone_size: NA
cdr3_nt: TGTGCCAGCAGCTTATGGGGGACAGCTAATGAAAAACTGTTTTTT; cdr3_aa: CASSLWGTANEKLFF; cdr3_length: 15; d_call: TRBD1; v_call: TRBV7-2; j_call: TRBJ1-4; clone_size: NA
cdr3_nt: TGTGCCAGCAGAATGGACAGGAGACAAACTAACTATGGCTACACCTTC; cdr3_aa: CASRMDRRQTNYGYTF; cdr3_length: 16; d_call: TRBD1; v_call: TRBV2; j_call: TRBJ1-2; clone_size: NA
cdr3_nt: TGTGCCAGCAGTCCTCACGGGGGTGCTAATGAAAAACTGTTTTTT; cdr3_aa: CASSPHGGANEKLFF; cdr3_length: 15; d_call: NA; v_call: TRBV28; j_call: TRBJ1-4; clone_size: NA
cdr3_nt: TGTGCCAGCAGCGCCACAGGGGGCGGCGGGGAGCTGTTTTTT; cdr3_aa: CASSATGGGGELFF; cdr3_length: 14; d_call: TRBD1; v_call: TRBV9; j_call: TRBJ2-2; clone_size: NA
cdr3_nt: TGTGCCAGCAGTTCCACGACAGGGTCTTTTGAAAAACTGTTTTTT; cdr3_aa: CASSSTTGSFEKLFF; cdr3_length: 15; d_call: TRBD1; v_call: TRBV27; j_call: TRBJ1-4; clone_size: NA
cdr3_nt: TGTGCCAGCAGTTCAACAGGGGGCCAAGGCTACACCTTC; cdr3_aa: CASSSTGGQGYTF; cdr3_length: 13; d_call: TRBD1; v_call: TRBV5-6; j_call: TRBJ1-2; clone_size: NA
cdr3_nt: TGTGCCAGCAGCGCATACAGGCGCCGAGCTAACGGGGAGCTGTTTTTT; cdr3_aa: CASSAYRRRANGELFF; cdr3_length: 16; d_call: NA; v_call: TRBV3-1/TRBV3-2; j_call: TRBJ2-2; clone_size: NA
cdr3_nt: TGTGCCAGCAGTCTCAGGACAGGAAATTACTACGAGCAGTACTTC; cdr3_aa: CASSLRTGNYYEQYF; cdr3_length: 15; d_call: TRBD1; v_call: TRBV27; j_call: TRBJ2-7; clone_size: NA
cdr3_nt: TGTGCCAGCAGTTTATCGTGGGCAGGGAGGGAGACCCAGTACTTC; cdr3_aa: CASSLSWAGRETQYF; cdr3_length: 15; d_call: NA; v_call: TRBV27; j_call: TRBJ2-5; clone_size: NA
cdr3_nt: TGTGCCATCAGTGGGACAGGGGGGACAACTAATGAAAAACTGTTTTTT; cdr3_aa: CAISGTGGTTNEKLFF; cdr3_length: 16; d_call: TRBD1; v_call: TRBV10-3; j_call: TRBJ1-4; clone_size: NA
cdr3_nt: TGTGCTAGCAGCTTTGGGGGGAGGAATGAGCAGTTCTTC; cdr3_aa: CASSFGGRNEQFF; cdr3_length: 13; d_call: NA; v_call: TRBV7-7; j_call: TRBJ2-1; clone_size: NA
cdr3_nt: TGTGCCAGTAGTTCCCCGGGGGGTGGAGTCTACGAGCAGTACTTC; cdr3_aa: CASSSPGGGVYEQYF; cdr3_length: 15; d_call: TRBD2; v_call: TRBV19; j_call: TRBJ2-7; clone_size: NA
cdr3_nt: TGTGCCAGCAGCCCGTACAGGGGGAACACTGAAGCTTTCTTT; cdr3_aa: CASSPYRGNTEAFF; cdr3_length: 14; d_call: TRBD1; v_call: TRBV3-1/TRBV3-2; j_call: TRBJ1-1; clone_size: once
cdr3_nt: TGCGCCAGCACGTCGGGACTAGCGGGGGGCCAAGAGACCCAGTACTTC; cdr3_aa: CASTSGLAGGQETQYF; cdr3_length: 16; d_call: TRBD2; v_call: TRBV5-1; j_call: TRBJ2-5; clone_size: NA
cdr3_nt: TGCGCCAGCCGACCGGACAGGGGGATCTCTGAAGCTTTCTTT; cdr3_aa: CASRPDRGISEAFF; cdr3_length: 14; d_call: TRBD1; v_call: TRBV5-1; j_call: TRBJ1-1; clone_size: NA
cdr3_nt: TGTGCCAGCGGCCTCAGGGGGACGGGCAATCAGCCCCAGCATTTT; cdr3_aa: CASGLRGTGNQPQHF; cdr3_length: 15; d_call: TRBD1; v_call: TRBV6-5; j_call: TRBJ1-5; clone_size: NA
cdr3_nt: TGTGCCAGCAGTTTGGGGACTAGGGTCCCCGGGGAGCTGTTTTTT; cdr3_aa: CASSLGTRVPGELFF; cdr3_length: 15; d_call: TRBD2; v_call: TRBV6-6; j_call: TRBJ2-2; clone_size: NA
cdr3_nt: TGCGCCAGCAGCCAAGATAGCGGGGAACCAGGCTCTGGAAACACCATATATTTT; cdr3_aa: CASSQDSGEPGSGNTIYF; cdr3_length: 18; d_call: NA; v_call: TRBV4-3; j_call: TRBJ1-3; clone_size: NA
cdr3_nt: TGTGCCAGCAGCTTCACAACTAGCGGGGGTTACAATGAGCAGTTCTTC; cdr3_aa: CASSFTTSGGYNEQFF; cdr3_length: 16; d_call: TRBD2; v_call: TRBV7-2; j_call: TRBJ2-1; clone_size: NA
cdr3_nt: TGCGCCAGCATGGCTCCAGGCCAGCGGGCCTACGAGCAGTACTTC; cdr3_aa: CASMAPGQRAYEQYF; cdr3_length: 15; d_call: NA; v_call: TRBV10-2; j_call: TRBJ2-7; clone_size: few
cdr3_nt: TGTGCCAGCGGTAACTCAGACAGTTTTCATGGCTACACCTTC; cdr3_aa: CASGNSDSFHGYTF; cdr3_length: 14; d_call: NA; v_call: TRBV3-1/TRBV3-2; j_call: TRBJ1-2; clone_size: NA
cdr3_nt: TGTGCCAGCAGCCAAGAGGCGGACAGGGGGAAATTCTTGAACACTGAAGCTTTCTTT; cdr3_aa: CASSQEADRGKFLNTEAFF; cdr3_length: 19; d_call: TRBD1; v_call: TRBV3-1/TRBV3-2; j_call: TRBJ1-1; clone_size: NA
cdr3_nt: TGCGCCAGCCAGGACAGAACCTACGAGCAGTACTTC; cdr3_aa: CASQDRTYEQYF; cdr3_length: 12; d_call: NA; v_call: TRBV10-2; j_call: TRBJ2-7; clone_size: NA
cdr3_nt: TGTGCCAGCAGCCTACTAGCTAACGAGCAGTACTTC; cdr3_aa: CASSLLANEQYF; cdr3_length: 12; d_call: NA; v_call: TRBV7-9; j_call: TRBJ2-7; clone_size: NA
cdr3_nt: TGTGCCAGCAGCTTACCAGGGACTAGCGGGAGGGCTGAGACCCAGTACTTC; cdr3_aa: CASSLPGTSGRAETQYF; cdr3_length: 17; d_call: TRBD2; v_call: TRBV5-5; j_call: TRBJ2-5; clone_size: NA
cdr3_nt: TGTGCCAGCAGTTACGACAGGAACACCTACGAGCAGTACTTC; cdr3_aa: CASSYDRNTYEQYF; cdr3_length: 14; d_call: NA; v_call: TRBV6-5; j_call: TRBJ2-7; clone_size: NA
cdr3_nt: TGTGCCAGCAGCAGGAGGGGAGGGCACACTGAAGCTTTCTTT; cdr3_aa: CASSRRGGHTEAFF; cdr3_length: 14; d_call: NA; v_call: TRBV11-1; j_call: TRBJ1-1; clone_size: few
cdr3_nt: TGTGCCAGCAGCCCCAGGGTAGGAACCGGGGAGCTGTTTTTT; cdr3_aa: CASSPRVGTGELFF; cdr3_length: 14; d_call: NA; v_call: TRBV11-1; j_call: TRBJ2-2; clone_size: NA
cdr3_nt: TGCAGCGGACGGGACACCCACACTGAAGCTTTCTTT; cdr3_aa: CSGRDTHTEAFF; cdr3_length: 12; d_call: NA; v_call: TRBV29-1; j_call: TRBJ1-1; clone_size: NA
cdr3_nt: TGTGCCAGTAGTATCAGGGGTTTCGACTACTATGGCTACACCTTC; cdr3_aa: CASSIRGFDYYGYTF; cdr3_length: 15; d_call: NA; v_call: TRBV19; j_call: TRBJ1-2; clone_size: NA